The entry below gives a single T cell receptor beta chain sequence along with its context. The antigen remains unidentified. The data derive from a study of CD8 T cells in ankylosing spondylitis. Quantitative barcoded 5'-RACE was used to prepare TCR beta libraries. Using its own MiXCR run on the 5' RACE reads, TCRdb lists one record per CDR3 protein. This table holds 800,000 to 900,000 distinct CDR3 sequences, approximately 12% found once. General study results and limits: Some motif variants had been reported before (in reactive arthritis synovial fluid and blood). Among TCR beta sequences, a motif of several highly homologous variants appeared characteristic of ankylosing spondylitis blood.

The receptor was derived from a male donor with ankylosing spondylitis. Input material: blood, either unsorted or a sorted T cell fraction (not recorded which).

CDR3 nucleotides: TGTGCCAGCAGCCAGACAGGTCAATCCTACGAGCAGTACTTC. Its protein is CASSQTGQSYEQYF. The J gene is TRBJ2-7, the V gene TRBV4-2, with D tentatively TRBD1 (6 bases). There are 14 residues in the CDR3. CDR1 and CDR2 from the germline V gene are LGHNA and YNFKEQ. Between the trimmed V and J ends, which lost 3 bases and 1 base, there was a span of 10 bases.